The 17 T cell receptor beta chains in this list originate from one sample, sequenced in a study of CD8+CD57+ T cells in acquired aplastic anemia. TCR beta VDJ and CDR3 profiles were obtained from a genomic DNA template. TCRdb processed the reads anew with MiXCR; each CDR3 protein has one entry. Here the sample spans around 180,000 distinct CDR3 sequences, 45% to 60% being singletons. Patients included in sequencing had previously demonstrated CD8+CD57+ cell expansion by flow cytometry. Material for sequencing was sorted CD4+, CD8+, or CD8+CD57+ T cells (not recorded which) from PBMCs. These TCRs come from a human donor with aplastic anemia.

This clonotype was picked up many times. CDR3 in amino acids: CATKAGTSGSYEQYF. The CDR3 DNA follows: TGCGCCACAAAAGCCGGGACTAGCGGGAGCTACGAGCAGTACTTC. The chain recombines TRBV5-1 with TRBJ2-7, with 14 positions matching TRBD2. The CDR3 is 15 residues long. The germline CDR1 and CDR2 sequences are SGHRS and YFSETQ. V shed 9 bases and J 3 bases; nucleotides not matched to a gene: 8.

As for this clonotype: A read error may explain this, as a much larger clone is one base away. This chain connects TRBV5-1 to TRBJ2-2, with 7 bases identical to TRBD1. The CDR3 is 17 amino acids. The germline gives CDR1 SGHRS, CDR2 YFSETQ. Germline trimming cut 3 bases from V and 7 bases from J; bases unmatched to any gene: 15. DNA for the CDR3: TGCGCCAGCAGCTACTGCTCGAGACAGGGTATGGACGGGGAGCTGTTTTTT. It translates to CASSYCSRQGMDGELFF.

The V and J genes are TRBV10-3 and TRBJ2-7; the D is unclear. Germline assignment: CDR1 ENHRY and CDR2 SYGVKD. This CDR3 region has 14 residues. Trimming shortened V by 10 bases and J by 2 bases, and 18 bases separated the two germline ends. The CDR3 protein is CATASTGETYEQYF. For the CDR3, the DNA is TGTGCCACCGCCTCAACGGGCGAAACCTACGAGCAGTACTTC.

Concerning this clonotype: A clone one base away is much larger, so this may be a read error. The chain employs TRBV5-1 and TRBJ2-7, with D perhaps matching TRBD2 (7 bases). Trimming cost V 3 bases and J 1 base, with 14 bases left between them. The germline gives CDR1 SGHRS, CDR2 YFSETQ. The CDR3 length is 15 residues. CDR3 DNA: TGCGCCAGCAGCTCGTGGGGGGGCAGTTCCTACGAGCAGTACTTC. This translates into CASSSWGGSSYEQYF.

The J gene is TRBJ1-6, the V gene TRBV4-2; the match to TRBD1 covers 7 bases. Germline assignment: CDR1 LGHNA and CDR2 YNFKEQ. V gave up 1 base and J gave up 6 bases; unmatched junction bases: 15. This CDR3 has 19 residues. The CDR3 DNA is TGTGCCAGCAGCCAAGGAATACCCGGGACAGCGGTAACTAATTCACCCCTCCACTTT. Protein sequence: CASSQGIPGTAVTNSPLHF.

V gene TRBV7-8 combines with J gene TRBJ1-1; D is ambiguous. In germline, CDR1 is SGHVS, CDR2 FQNEAQ. The CDR3 is made up of 12 amino acids. Trimming removed 5 bases from V and 7 bases from J, with 11 bases in between. The CDR3 DNA reads TGTGCCAGCAGCATCAAATGGGGTGAAGCTTTCTTT. Translated: CASSIKWGEAFF. Full variable domain (rest looked up from reference TRBV7-8 and TRBJ1-1): GAGVSQSPRYKVAKRGQDVALRCDPISGHVSLFWYQQALGQGPEFLTYFQNEAQLDKSGLPSDRFFAERPEGSVSTLKIQRTQQEDSAVYLCASSIKWGEAFFGQGTRLTVV.

V is TRBV29-1 and J is TRBJ1-1; D is perhaps TRBD1 (6 bases). The V gene lost 3 bases and the J gene lost 2 bases, with 10 bases spanning the gap. This CDR3 comprises 13 residues. Germline values: CDR1 SQVTM, CDR2 ANQGSEA. The CDR3 loop reads CSVEGGHNTEAFF. DNA of the CDR3: TGCAGCGTTGAGGGGGGCCATAACACTGAAGCTTTCTTT.

This clonotype was picked up one time. The rearrangement uses TRBV24-1 and TRBJ2-1, with 12 nucleotides matching TRBD2. Germline loops: CDR1 KGHDR, CDR2 SFDVKD. J was trimmed by 8 bases and V by 5 bases; bases with no gene match: 6. The CDR3 totals 15 residues. CDR3 coding DNA: TGTGCCACCAGTGGGCTAGCGGGAGGGCATGATGAGCAGTTCTTC. This translates into CATSGLAGGHDEQFF.

This clonotype came up many times. V is TRBV5-1 and J is TRBJ1-5; no definite D call. Germline V gives CDR1 SGHRS, CDR2 YFSETQ. Trimming stripped 0 bases from V and 2 bases from J, with 9 bases between. The CDR3 is 15 residues long. The CDR3 DNA is TGCGCCAGCAGCTTGGACGGCCGTGGCAATCAGCCCCAGCATTTT. Encoded protein: CASSLDGRGNQPQHF.

The chain uses TRBV10-3 and TRBJ2-7; possibly TRBD1 for D (5 bases). Germline values: CDR1 ENHRY, CDR2 SYGVKD. Trimming pared 0 bases from V and 4 bases from J, leaving 13 bases between. The CDR3 runs to 15 residues. The CDR3 reads CAISESAGKAYEQYF. DNA for the CDR3: TGTGCCATCAGTGAGTCGGCAGGGAAGGCATACGAGCAGTACTTC.

This chain links TRBV29-1 with TRBJ1-1, with no clear D. Germline values: CDR1 SQVTM, CDR2 ANQGSEA. Trimming took 4 bases from V and 7 from J, leaving 16 bases between them. This CDR3 has 13 amino acids. As DNA, the CDR3 is TGCAGCGTTGCGAGGGAGGCGGAGGGTGAAGCTTTCTTT. Translated, it gives CSVAREAEGEAFF.

The chain combines TRBV5-1 with TRBJ1-1; D gene ambiguous. CDR1 and CDR2 (germline): SGHRS, YFSETQ. V gave up 0 bases and J gave up 7 bases, with 7 bases separating them. This CDR3 contains 12 residues. The CDR3 reads CASSLASGEAFF. In nucleotides, the CDR3 is TGCGCCAGCAGCTTGGCATCTGGTGAAGCTTTCTTT.

In DNA, the CDR3 is TGTGCCATCAGCGACAGGGCTAATGAAAAACTGTTTTTT. This gives the protein CAISDRANEKLFF. The chain recombines TRBV10-3 with TRBJ1-4; TRBD1 aligns across 7 bases. CDR1 and CDR2 (germline): ENHRY, SYGVKD. V lost 6 bases, J lost 3 bases, and 1 base stayed unmatched. This CDR3 has 13 residues.

This clonotype has a count of ten or more. The chain combines TRBV20-1 with TRBJ2-5; TRBD1 agrees at 8 bases. Trimming took 0 bases from V and 5 from J; bases not matched to a gene: 17. Germline V gene data show CDR1 as DFQATT and CDR2 as SNEGSKA (reference sequence). This CDR3 has 18 amino acids. The CDR3 coding sequence is TGCAGTGCTAGAGATCTCCCCCAGGGGGCGGTTCGACCGGAGACCCAGTACTTC. Encoded protein: CSARDLPQGAVRPETQYF.

The chain couples TRBV6-5 to TRBJ2-3, with D unclear. This CDR3 has 15 residues. Per the germline V gene, CDR1 is MNHEY and CDR2 is SVGAGI. The V end lost 1 base, the J end lost 1 base, and 9 bases lay between the germline ends. CDR3: CASSYFGPRTDTQYF. CDR3 in DNA: TGTGCCAGCAGTTACTTCGGACCCCGCACAGATACGCAGTATTTT.

In the case of this clonotype: This may be a read error: a much more frequent sequence differs by one nucleotide. The chain couples TRBV3-1 to TRBJ2-5, with a weak D call TRBD1 (5 bases). CDR3 length: 15 residues. Deletions cut 0 bases from V and 5 bases from J, with 13 bases between. Germline CDR1 LGHDT, CDR2 YNNKEL (reference sequence). The DNA for the CDR3 is TGTGCCAGCAGCCAAGACCCACAGGCGAGTGAGACCCAGTACTTC. Amino acid sequence: CASSQDPQASETQYF.

Only a few counts were recorded for this clonotype. The J gene is TRBJ2-3, the V gene TRBV29-1, with D hard to call. V was shortened by 6 bases and J by 5 bases, with 9 bases between the two germline ends. Germline CDR1 and CDR2: SQVTM and ANQGSEA. The CDR3 sequence is 11 residues long. CDR3 residues: CSVALGDTQYF. DNA of the CDR3: TGCAGCGTCGCTCTAGGAGATACGCAGTATTTT.